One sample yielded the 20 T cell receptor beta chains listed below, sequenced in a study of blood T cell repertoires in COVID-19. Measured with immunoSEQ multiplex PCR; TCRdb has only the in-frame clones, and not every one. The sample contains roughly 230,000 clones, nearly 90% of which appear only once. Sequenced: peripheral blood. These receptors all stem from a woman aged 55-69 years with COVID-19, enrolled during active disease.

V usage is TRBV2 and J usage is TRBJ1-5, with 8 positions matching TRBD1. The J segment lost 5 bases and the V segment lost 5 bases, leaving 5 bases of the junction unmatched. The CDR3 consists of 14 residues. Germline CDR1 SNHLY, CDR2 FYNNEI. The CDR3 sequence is CASSSGQGDQPQHF. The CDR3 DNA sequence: TGTGCCAGCAGTTCTGGACAGGGAGATCAGCCCCAGCATTTT.

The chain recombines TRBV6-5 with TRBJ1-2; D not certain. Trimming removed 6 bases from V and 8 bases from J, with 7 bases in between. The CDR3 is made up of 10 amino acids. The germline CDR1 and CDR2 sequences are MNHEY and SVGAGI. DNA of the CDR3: TGTGCCAGCAGAATGTCGGGCTACACCTTC. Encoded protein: CASRMSGYTF.

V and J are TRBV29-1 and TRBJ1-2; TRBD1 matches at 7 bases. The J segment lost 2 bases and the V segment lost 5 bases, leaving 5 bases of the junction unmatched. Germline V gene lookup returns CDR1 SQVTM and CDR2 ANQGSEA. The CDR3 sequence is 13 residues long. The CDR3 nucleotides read TGCAGCGTTAACAGGGGTGCCAACTATGGCTACACCTTC. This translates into CSVNRGANYGYTF.

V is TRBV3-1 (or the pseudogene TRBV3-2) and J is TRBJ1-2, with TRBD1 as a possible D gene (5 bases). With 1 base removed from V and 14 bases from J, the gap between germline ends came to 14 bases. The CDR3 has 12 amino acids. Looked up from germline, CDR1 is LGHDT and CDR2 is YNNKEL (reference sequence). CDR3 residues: CASSQGTRGRTF. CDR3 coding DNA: TGTGCCAGCAGCCAAGGGACAAGGGGTAGGACCTTC.

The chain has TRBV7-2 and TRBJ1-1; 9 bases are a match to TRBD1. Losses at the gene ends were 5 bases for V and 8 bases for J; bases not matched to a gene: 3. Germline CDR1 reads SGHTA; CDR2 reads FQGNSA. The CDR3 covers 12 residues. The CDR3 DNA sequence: TGTGCCAGCAGCGGGGACAGGGACGAAGCTTTCTTT. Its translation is CASSGDRDEAFF.

DNA for the CDR3: TGTGCCAGCACTGACCTGGGTAGGGGCGCGTCTGGAAACACCATATATTTT. It encodes CASTDLGRGASGNTIYF. The rearrangement links TRBV6-1 to TRBJ1-3, with a possible D match to TRBD1 (5 bases). Trimming took off 7 bases at V and 1 base at J, with 20 bases between the two ends. Germline loops: CDR1 MNHNS, CDR2 SASEGT. This CDR3 comprises 17 residues.

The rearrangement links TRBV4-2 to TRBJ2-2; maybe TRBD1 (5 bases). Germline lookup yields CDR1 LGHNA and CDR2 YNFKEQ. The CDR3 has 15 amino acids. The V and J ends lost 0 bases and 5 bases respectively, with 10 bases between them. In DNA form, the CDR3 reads TGTGCCAGCAGCCAAGATGCCCCAGGGACCGGGGAGCTGTTTTTT. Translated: CASSQDAPGTGELFF.

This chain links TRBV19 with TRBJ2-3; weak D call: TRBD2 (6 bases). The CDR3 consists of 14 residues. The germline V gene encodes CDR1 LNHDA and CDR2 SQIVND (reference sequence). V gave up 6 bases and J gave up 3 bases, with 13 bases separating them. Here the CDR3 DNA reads TGTGCCAGTAGACCGGGACTCAGGACAGATACGCAGTATTTT. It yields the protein CASRPGLRTDTQYF.

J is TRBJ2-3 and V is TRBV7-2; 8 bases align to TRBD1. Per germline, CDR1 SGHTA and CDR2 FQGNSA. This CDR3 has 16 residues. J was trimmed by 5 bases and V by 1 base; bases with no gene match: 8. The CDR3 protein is CASSLVWTGFRDTQYF. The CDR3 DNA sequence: TGTGCCAGCAGCTTAGTTTGGACAGGGTTCAGAGATACGCAGTATTTT.

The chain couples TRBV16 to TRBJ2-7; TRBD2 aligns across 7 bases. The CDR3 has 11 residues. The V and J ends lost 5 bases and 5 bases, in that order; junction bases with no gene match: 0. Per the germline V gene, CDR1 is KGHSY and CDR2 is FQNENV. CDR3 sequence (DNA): TGTGCCAGCAGCGGGGGGGACGAGCAGTACTTC. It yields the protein CASSGGDEQYF.

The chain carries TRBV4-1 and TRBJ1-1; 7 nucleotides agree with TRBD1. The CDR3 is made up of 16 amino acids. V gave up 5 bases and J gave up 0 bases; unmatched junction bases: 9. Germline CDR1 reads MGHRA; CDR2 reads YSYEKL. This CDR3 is CASSIGQAPMNTEAFF. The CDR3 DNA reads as TGCGCCAGCAGCATCGGACAGGCACCCATGAACACTGAAGCTTTCTTT.

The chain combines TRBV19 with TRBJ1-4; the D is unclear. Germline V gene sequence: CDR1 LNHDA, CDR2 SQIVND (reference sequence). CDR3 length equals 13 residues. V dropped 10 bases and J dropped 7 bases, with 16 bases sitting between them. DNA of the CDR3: TGTGCCACCCGGAACAGCCGGGGTGAAAAACTGTTTTTT. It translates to CATRNSRGEKLFF. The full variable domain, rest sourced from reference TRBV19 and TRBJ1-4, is DGGITQSPKYLFRKEGQNVTLSCEQNLNHDAMYWYRQDPGQGLRLIYYSQIVNDFQKGDIAEGYSVSREKKESFPLTVTSAQKNPTAFYLCATRNSRGEKLFFGSGTQLSVL.

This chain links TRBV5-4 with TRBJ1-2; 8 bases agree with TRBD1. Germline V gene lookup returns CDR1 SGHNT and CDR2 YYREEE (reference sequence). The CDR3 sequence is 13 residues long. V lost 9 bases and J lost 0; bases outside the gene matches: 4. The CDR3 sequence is CATQGAANYGYTF. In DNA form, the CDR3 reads TGTGCCACCCAGGGGGCTGCTAACTATGGCTACACCTTC.

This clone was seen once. The CDR3 reads CSFREVTEAFF. The CDR3 DNA sequence: TGCAGCTTCAGGGAGGTCACTGAAGCTTTCTTT. J is TRBJ1-1 and V is TRBV29-1, with D maybe TRBD1 (5 bases). Trimming removed 8 bases from V and 4 bases from J, with 11 bases in between. The length of the CDR3 is 11 residues. CDR1 and CDR2 from the germline V gene are SQVTM and ANQGSEA.

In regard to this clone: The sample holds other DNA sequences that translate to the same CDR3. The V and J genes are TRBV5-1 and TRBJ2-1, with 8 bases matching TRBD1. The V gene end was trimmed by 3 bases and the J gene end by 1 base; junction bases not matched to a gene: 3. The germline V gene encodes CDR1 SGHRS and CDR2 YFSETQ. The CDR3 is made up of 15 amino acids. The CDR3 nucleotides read TGCGCCAGCAGCTCCACAGGGGGTTCCTACAATGAGCAGTTCTTC. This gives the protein CASSSTGGSYNEQFF.

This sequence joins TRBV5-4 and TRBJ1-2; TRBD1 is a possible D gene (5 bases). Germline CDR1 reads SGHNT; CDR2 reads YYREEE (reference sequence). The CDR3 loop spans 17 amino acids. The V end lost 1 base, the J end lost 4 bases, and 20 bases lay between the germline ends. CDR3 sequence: CASSLFSGRLGAYGYTF. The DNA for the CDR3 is TGTGCCAGCAGCTTGTTTTCCGGCCGACTTGGGGCCTATGGCTACACCTTC.

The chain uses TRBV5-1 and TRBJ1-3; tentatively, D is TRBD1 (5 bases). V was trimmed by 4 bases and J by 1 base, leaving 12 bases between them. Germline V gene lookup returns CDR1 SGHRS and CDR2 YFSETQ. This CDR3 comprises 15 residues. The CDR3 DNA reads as TGCGCCAGCAGCCAGGAACAGGTTTCTGGAAACACCATATATTTT. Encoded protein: CASSQEQVSGNTIYF. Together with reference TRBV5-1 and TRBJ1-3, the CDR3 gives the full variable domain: KAGVTQTPRYLIKTRGQQVTLSCSPISGHRSVSWYQQTPGQGLQFLFEYFSETQRNKGNFPGRFSGRQFSNSRSEMNVSTLELGDSALYLCASSQEQVSGNTIYFGEGSWLTVV.

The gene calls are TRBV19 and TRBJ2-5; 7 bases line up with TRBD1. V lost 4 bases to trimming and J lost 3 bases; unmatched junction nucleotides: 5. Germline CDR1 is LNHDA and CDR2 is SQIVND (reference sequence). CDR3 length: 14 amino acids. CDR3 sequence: CASSTGQAKETQYF. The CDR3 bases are TGTGCCAGTAGTACTGGACAGGCAAAAGAGACCCAGTACTTC. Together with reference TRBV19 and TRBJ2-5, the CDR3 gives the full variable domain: DGGITQSPKYLFRKEGQNVTLSCEQNLNHDAMYWYRQDPGQGLRLIYYSQIVNDFQKGDIAEGYSVSREKKESFPLTVTSAQKNPTAFYLCASSTGQAKETQYFGPGTRLLVL.

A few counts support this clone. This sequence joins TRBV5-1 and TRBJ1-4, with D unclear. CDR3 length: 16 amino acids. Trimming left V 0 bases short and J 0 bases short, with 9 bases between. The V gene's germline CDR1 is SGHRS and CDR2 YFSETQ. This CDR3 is CASSLASGATNEKLFF. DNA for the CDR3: TGCGCCAGCAGCTTGGCCTCCGGAGCAACTAATGAAAAACTGTTTTTT.

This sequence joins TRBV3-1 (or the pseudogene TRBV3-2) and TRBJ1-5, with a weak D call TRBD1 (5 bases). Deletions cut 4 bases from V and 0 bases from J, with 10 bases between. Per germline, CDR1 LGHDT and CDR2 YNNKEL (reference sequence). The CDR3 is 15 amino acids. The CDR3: CASSLGGYSNQPQHF. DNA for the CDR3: TGTGCCAGCAGCCTGGGGGGGTATAGCAATCAGCCCCAGCATTTT.